These 19 T cell receptor beta chains originate from one sample sequenced in a study of T cell repertoires in cytomegalovirus infection. Antigens of these TCRs are unknown. TCRdb ran MiXCR on the reads and lists one entry per CDR3 protein. This sample has around 300,000 distinct CDR3 sequences, with under 25% found just once. This specimen consisted of cultured PBMCs, obtained from culture after CMV antigen stimulation. All receptors come from a human donor in good health (CMV status not recorded). Some clones in this sample may be carry-over from other donors' samples.

The chain carries TRBV27 and TRBJ2-2; no definite D call. V was clipped by 5 bases and J by 6 bases, with 16 bases between them. The CDR3 consists of 15 residues. Germline values: CDR1 MNHEY, CDR2 SMNVEV (reference sequence). CDR3 DNA sequence: TGTGCCAGCAGTCCAATGCCCTTTGGGTCCGGGGAGCTGTTTTTT. This translates into CASSPMPFGSGELFF.

This chain joins TRBV10-3 and TRBJ2-3; D possibly corresponds to TRBD2 (5 bases). This CDR3 has 15 residues. V was shortened by 6 bases and J by 4 bases, with 17 bases between the two germline ends. Germline-derived CDR1 and CDR2 are ENHRY and SYGVKD. The CDR3 DNA reads TGTGCCATCAGCTTAGAAGAGGGCCGGGCAGATACGCAGTATTTT. Its protein product is CAISLEEGRADTQYF.

The rearrangement links TRBV28 to TRBJ2-5; D remains ambiguous. This CDR3 comprises 10 residues. The ends were cut back, 10 bases at V and 3 bases at J, with 6 bases in the middle. Germline V gene sequence: CDR1 MDHEN, CDR2 SYDVKM. The CDR3 is CATWEETQYF. The CDR3 DNA reads as TGTGCCACTTGGGAAGAGACCCAGTACTTC.

The chain uses TRBV6-2 or TRBV6-3 and TRBJ2-2; possibly TRBD1 for D (7 bases). CDR1 is MNHEY, CDR2 SVGEGT, per germline. Trimming left V 2 bases short and J 5 bases short, with 21 bases between. The CDR3 runs to 18 residues. CDR3 DNA: TGTGCCAGCAGTTACACCATGACAGGGAGGAGGTGGACCGGGGAGCTGTTTTTT. Translating it yields CASSYTMTGRRWTGELFF.

This clonotype has only a few counts. This sequence joins TRBV7-9 and TRBJ1-1, with 8 bases fitting TRBD1. Per germline, CDR1 SEHNR and CDR2 FQNEAQ (reference sequence). Germline trimming cut 6 bases from V and 2 bases from J; bases unmatched to any gene: 8. CDR3 length equals 15 residues. The CDR3 region is CASSWTGRGNTEAFF. The CDR3 DNA reads TGTGCCAGCAGTTGGACAGGGCGGGGAAACACTGAAGCTTTCTTT.

This clonotype occurred a few times. The genes are TRBV6-6 and TRBJ1-1, with 7 bases identical to TRBD1. With V trimmed by 2 bases and J by 5 bases, 5 bases remained unmatched. CDR1 and CDR2 from the germline V gene are MNHNY and SVGAGI (reference sequence). CDR3 length: 14 residues. The CDR3 bases are TGTGCCAGCAGTTACAGGGGGCCGGAGACTGAAGCTTTCTTT. This gives the protein CASSYRGPETEAFF.

V is TRBV3-1 and J is TRBJ2-6; unclear D gene. The CDR3 is made up of 14 amino acids. Trimming removed 5 bases at V and 2 bases at J, with 7 bases between. CDR1 is LGHDT, CDR2 YNNKEL, per germline (reference sequence). The CDR3 sequence: CASSINAGANVLTF. DNA of the CDR3: TGTGCCAGCAGCATTAACGCTGGGGCCAACGTCCTGACTTTC.

CDR3 protein: CASSQVARGSGYTF. The CDR3 region has the DNA TGTGCCAGCAGCCAAGTAGCCAGGGGCTCGGGCTACACCTTC. This chain uses TRBV3-1 with TRBJ1-2; D might be TRBD1 (6 bases). V lost 1 base to trimming and J lost 8 bases, with 14 bases between them. The CDR3 runs to 14 residues. Germline V gene lookup returns CDR1 LGHDT and CDR2 YNNKEL (reference sequence).

This chain joins TRBV2 and TRBJ1-4, with a weak D call TRBD1 (6 bases). Germline CDR1 is SNHLY and CDR2 is FYNNEI. Trimming shortened V by 0 bases and J by 5 bases, and 10 bases separated the two germline ends. The CDR3 has 15 residues. For the CDR3, the DNA is TGTGCCAGCAGTGAAGCCGAGGACAGAAATGAAAAACTGTTTTTT. Its translation: CASSEAEDRNEKLFF.

This clonotype was picked up many times. The chain combines TRBV6-1 with TRBJ2-4; weak D call: TRBD1 (5 bases). The ends were cut back, 3 bases at V and 3 bases at J, with 12 bases in the middle. This CDR3 comprises 15 residues. CDR1 and CDR2 from the germline V gene are MNHNS and SASEGT. DNA for the CDR3: TGTGCCAGCAGTGACAGGGAAGTTGTCAAAAACATTCAGTACTTC. Translation: CASSDREVVKNIQYF.

The chain joins TRBV7-9 to TRBJ1-1; D is undetermined. From germline, CDR1 is SEHNR and CDR2 FQNEAQ (reference sequence). This CDR3 has 14 amino acids. Trimming removed 5 bases at V and 5 bases at J, with 15 bases between. The CDR3 loop reads CASSPDQIGTEAFF. CDR3 nucleotides: TGTGCCAGCAGCCCGGATCAAATCGGTACTGAAGCTTTCTTT.

The chain has TRBV20-1 and TRBJ2-2; D ambiguous. CDR3 length: 14 residues. V lost 0 bases and J lost 1, with 6 bases in between. Germline CDR1 and CDR2: DFQATT and SNEGSKA (reference sequence). CDR3 sequence reads: CSARDKLNTGELFF. CDR3 DNA: TGCAGTGCTAGAGATAAGCTGAACACCGGGGAGCTGTTTTTT.

The gene calls are TRBV10-3 and TRBJ2-5; 7 bases match TRBD2. The germline CDR1 and CDR2 sequences are ENHRY and SYGVKD. This CDR3 is built from 14 residues. Germline trimming cut 6 bases from V and 2 bases from J; bases unmatched to any gene: 6. CDR3 nucleotide sequence: TGTGCCATCAGGTCTGGGGAGGGACAAGAGACCCAGTACTTC. It yields the protein CAIRSGEGQETQYF.

The chain employs TRBV14 and TRBJ1-6; a possible D gene is TRBD1 (5 bases). Germline-derived CDR1 and CDR2 are SGHDN and FVKESK. V lost 3 bases and J lost 6, with 12 bases in between. This CDR3 comprises 15 residues. The CDR3 sequence is CASSQNFGTNSPLHF. The CDR3 DNA reads TGTGCCAGCAGCCAGAACTTCGGGACTAATTCACCCCTCCACTTT.

This clonotype was counted many times. The rearrangement uses TRBV7-2 and TRBJ2-1; D is perhaps TRBD2 (6 bases). V was shortened by 0 bases and J by 7 bases, with 13 bases between the two germline ends. The germline gives CDR1 SGHTA, CDR2 FQGNSA. There are 15 residues in the CDR3. CDR3 amino acids: CASSLAVRGINEQFF. As DNA, the CDR3 is TGTGCCAGCAGCTTAGCGGTCCGGGGGATTAATGAGCAGTTCTTC.

This clonotype was counted many times. The chain uses TRBV7-2 and TRBJ1-5; possible D gene TRBD1, 6 bases. The CDR3 length is 15 residues. The germline CDR1 and CDR2 sequences are SGHTA and FQGNSA. V was shortened by 3 bases and J by 7 bases, with 16 bases between the two germline ends. CDR3 DNA: TGTGCCAGCAGCTTGGATCCACAGGGAAGGCAGCCCCAGCATTTT. This encodes CASSLDPQGRQPQHF.

This clonotype was counted a few times. The J gene is TRBJ1-3, the V gene TRBV2; 7 nucleotides agree with TRBD1. The CDR3 is 15 residues long. V lost 6 bases, J lost 2 bases, and 7 bases stayed unmatched. Germline V gene lookup returns CDR1 SNHLY and CDR2 FYNNEI. CDR3 sequence: CASRLKDRAGNTIYF. For the CDR3, the DNA is TGTGCCAGCAGGCTTAAAGACAGGGCTGGAAACACCATATATTTT.

V is TRBV6-1 and J is TRBJ2-3, with TRBD1 matching 11 bases. This CDR3 spans 16 amino acids. J gave up 3 bases and V 8 bases, and 10 bases lay outside the gene matches. Germline CDR1 and CDR2: MNHNS and SASEGT. The CDR3 sequence is CASAIRTGGLTDTQYF. The CDR3 nucleotides read TGTGCCAGCGCCATACGGACAGGGGGCCTGACAGATACGCAGTATTTT.

The chain recombines TRBV6-5 with TRBJ1-1; D is undetermined. This CDR3 has 14 residues. Trimming took 4 bases from V and 1 from J, leaving 10 bases between them. The V gene's germline CDR1 is MNHEY and CDR2 SVGAGI. The CDR3 loop reads CASSLTNRNTEAFF. The CDR3 DNA reads TGTGCCAGCAGTTTAACAAACAGGAACACTGAAGCTTTCTTT.